These 15 T cell receptor beta chains were all obtained from the same sample, sequenced in a study of blood T cells in healthy people across ages. A second about 6 to 12 cycle PCR used barcoded and J-beta primers. TCRdb re-called the 5' RACE reads through MiXCR, storing one row per CDR3 protein. The sample includes about 640,000 distinct CDR3 sequences, about 30% of them seen just once. The sample comprised blood. The receptor source for this set is a woman older than 75 in good health.

This clonotype was detected only a few times. At one boundary the junction diverges from the germline segment, which might be a read error. This sequence joins TRBV5-1 and TRBJ2-6; TRBD1 agrees at 9 bases. Germline V gives CDR1 SGHRS, CDR2 YFSETQ. The CDR3 sequence is 18 residues long. The CDR3 region has the DNA TGCGCCAGCAGCTTGGCGGACAGGGGATTTGGTGGGGCCAACGTCCGGACTTTC. This codes for CASSLADRGFGGANVRTF.

For this clonotype: An end of the junction does not agree with germline; a read error may underlie this. The chain is built from TRBV4-2 and TRBJ2-2; D is tentatively TRBD1 or TRBD2 (6 bases each). The CDR3 extends over 17 amino acids. Germline-derived CDR1 and CDR2 are LGHNA and YNFKEQ. The CDR3 loop is CTSSQGGNGAATGELFF. The CDR3 bases are TGTACCAGCAGCCAAGGGGGGAACGGGGCTGCCACCGGGGAGCTGTTTTTT.

This clonotype was observed at least ten times. This rearrangement joins TRBV20-1 to TRBJ1-2; the D gene is possibly TRBD1 (6 bases). This CDR3 has 13 residues. Trimming left V 2 bases short and J 4 bases short, with 11 bases between. Per the germline V gene, CDR1 is DFQATT and CDR2 is SNEGSKA (reference sequence). CDR3 amino acids: CSARLPGAYGYTF. The CDR3 nucleotides are TGCAGTGCTAGACTACCGGGGGCCTATGGCTACACCTTC.

This clonotype was found a few times. The chain uses TRBV6-2 or TRBV6-3 and TRBJ1-6; D ambiguous. Trimming removed 2 bases at V and 7 bases at J, with 6 bases between. The CDR3 is made up of 13 amino acids. Germline CDR1 and CDR2: MNHEY and SVGEGT. This CDR3 is CASSYTPNSPLHF. CDR3 DNA sequence: TGTGCCAGCAGTTACACTCCGAATTCACCCCTCCACTTT.

This clonotype was counted at least ten times. V usage is TRBV20-1 and J usage is TRBJ2-4; 9 bases align to TRBD1. The CDR3 runs to 15 residues. Looked up from germline, CDR1 is DFQATT and CDR2 is SNEGSKA (reference sequence). V lost 2 bases to trimming and J lost 7 bases; unmatched junction nucleotides: 9. The CDR3 region is CSARKPGQGSNIQYF. CDR3 in DNA: TGCAGTGCTAGAAAACCGGGACAGGGATCGAACATTCAGTACTTC.

This clonotype was detected many times. The J gene is TRBJ1-1, the V gene TRBV7-9; a possible D gene is TRBD1 (6 bases). The CDR3 totals 13 residues. Germline V gene sequence: CDR1 SEHNR, CDR2 FQNEAQ (reference sequence). Trimming removed 3 bases from V and 6 bases from J, with 11 bases in between. The chain's CDR3 is CASSFPGTSEAFF. CDR3 DNA: TGTGCCAGCAGCTTTCCCGGGACATCTGAAGCTTTCTTT.

The sample holds a few counts of this clonotype. V and J are TRBV6-1 and TRBJ1-1; D not resolved. The CDR3 sequence is 18 residues long. Germline V gene lookup returns CDR1 MNHNS and CDR2 SASEGT. Deletions cut 1 base from V and 0 bases from J, with 18 bases between. The CDR3 DNA is TGTGCCAGCAGTGAAGGACCAGGTAGAGGATGGATGAACACTGAAGCTTTCTTT. As protein: CASSEGPGRGWMNTEAFF.

CDR3 in DNA: TGTGCCTGGGGGACAGGTAATCAGCCCCAGCATTTT. Encoded protein: CAWGTGNQPQHF. The rearrangement links TRBV30 to TRBJ1-5; TRBD1 matches at 8 bases. The CDR3 extends over 12 amino acids. With 5 bases clipped from V and 4 bases from J, the junction kept 1 base outside the gene matches. Germline CDR1 reads GTSNPN; CDR2 reads SVGIG (reference sequence).

This clonotype was picked up many times. This may be a read error: a much more frequent sequence differs by one nucleotide. The chain carries TRBV7-2 and TRBJ2-5, with D unresolved. Germline CDR1 reads SGHTA; CDR2 reads FQGNSA. With 5 bases removed from V and 5 bases from J, the gap between germline ends came to 6 bases. This CDR3 is 11 amino acids long. CDR3 nucleotides: TGTGCCAGCAGCCCATGGGAGACCCAGTACTTC. Translation gives CASSPWETQYF.

Turning to this clonotype: Since a much larger clone is just one base distant, this may be a read error. The V gene is TRBV5-6, the J gene TRBJ2-5; 14 bases match TRBD2. V gave up 2 bases and J gave up 11 bases; unmatched junction bases: 11. This CDR3 region has 16 residues. Germline CDR1 SGHDT, CDR2 YYEEEE. The CDR3 protein is CASSFGTSGGYNEQYF. The CDR3 DNA sequence: TGTGCCAGCAGCTTTGGGACTAGCGGGGGCTACAATGAGCAGTACTTC.

The chain joins TRBV7-2 to TRBJ1-5, with TRBD1 identical over 7 bases. V gave up 5 bases and J gave up 0 bases; unmatched junction bases: 16. Per the germline V gene, CDR1 is SGHTA and CDR2 is FQGNSA. CDR3 size: 19 residues. The CDR3 DNA reads TGTACCAGCAGCCCTGACAGGGAGACCCAGTATTATAGCAATCAGCCCCAGCATTTT. This codes for CTSSPDRETQYYSNQPQHF.

A remark on this clonotype: A much bigger clone sits one base away, suggesting this may be a read error. The chain carries TRBV27 and TRBJ2-1; D is perhaps TRBD2 (6 bases). The V and J ends lost 3 bases and 4 bases respectively, with 13 bases between them. Germline-derived CDR1 and CDR2 are MNHEY and SMNVEV (reference sequence). This CDR3 is built from 15 residues. The CDR3: CASSLGGVPYNEQFF. The CDR3 DNA reads TGTGCCAGCAGTTTGGGCGGGGTGCCGTACAATGAGCAGTTCTTC.

This clonotype was observed many times. The gene calls are TRBV20-1 and TRBJ1-1, with D perhaps matching TRBD1 (6 bases). The CDR3 sequence is 17 residues long. Germline V gene lookup returns CDR1 DFQATT and CDR2 SNEGSKA (reference sequence). Trimming removed 4 bases from V and 1 base from J, with 22 bases in between. Here the CDR3 reads CSAIEIQTGMRNTEAFF. The CDR3 DNA reads TGCAGTGCTATCGAAATACAAACAGGGATGCGGAACACTGAAGCTTTCTTT.

The chain combines TRBV7-2 with TRBJ2-7, with 8 bases aligning to TRBD1. The J segment lost 0 bases and the V segment lost 6 bases, leaving 16 bases of the junction unmatched. Germline V gives CDR1 SGHTA, CDR2 FQGNSA. This CDR3 has 18 amino acids. This chain's CDR3 is CASRPSVLRDRGSYEQYF. In DNA, the CDR3 is TGTGCCAGCAGACCCTCGGTCCTCCGAGACAGGGGCTCCTACGAGCAGTACTTC.

This clonotype turned up a few times. This sequence joins TRBV28 and TRBJ1-1, with 9 bases lining up with TRBD1. This CDR3 has 12 amino acids. The V gene end was trimmed by 4 bases and the J gene end by 11 bases; junction bases not matched to a gene: 5. Germline CDR1 and CDR2: MDHEN and SYDVKM. The CDR3 region has the DNA TGTGCCAGCAGTTCCGGGACAGGGAGTGCTTTCTTT. This codes for CASSSGTGSAFF.